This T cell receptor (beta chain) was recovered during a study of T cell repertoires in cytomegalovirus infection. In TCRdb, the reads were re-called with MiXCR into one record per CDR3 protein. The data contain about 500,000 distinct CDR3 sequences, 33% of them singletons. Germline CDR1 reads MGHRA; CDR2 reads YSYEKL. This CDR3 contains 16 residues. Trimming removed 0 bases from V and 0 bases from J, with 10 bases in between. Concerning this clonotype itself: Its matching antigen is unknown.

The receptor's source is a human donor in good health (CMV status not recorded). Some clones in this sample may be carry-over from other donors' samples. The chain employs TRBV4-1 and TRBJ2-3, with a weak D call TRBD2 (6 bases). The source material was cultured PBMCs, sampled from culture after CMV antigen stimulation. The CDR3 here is CASSQEPGGSTDTQYF. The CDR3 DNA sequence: TGCGCCAGCAGCCAAGAACCCGGGGGAAGCACAGATACGCAGTATTTT.